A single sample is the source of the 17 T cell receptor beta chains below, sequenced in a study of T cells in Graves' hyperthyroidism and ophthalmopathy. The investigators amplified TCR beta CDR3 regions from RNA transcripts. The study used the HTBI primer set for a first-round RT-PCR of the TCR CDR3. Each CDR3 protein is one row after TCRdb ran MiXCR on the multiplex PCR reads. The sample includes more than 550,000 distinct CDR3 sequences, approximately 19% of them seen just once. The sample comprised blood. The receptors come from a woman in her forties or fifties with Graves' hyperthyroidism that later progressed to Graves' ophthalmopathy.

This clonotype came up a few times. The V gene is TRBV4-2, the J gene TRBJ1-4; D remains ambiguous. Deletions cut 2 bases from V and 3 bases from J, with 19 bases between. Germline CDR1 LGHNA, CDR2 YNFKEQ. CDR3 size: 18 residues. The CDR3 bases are TGTGCCAGCAGCCAACCGTCCGGGAGACGGGAATCTAATGAAAAACTGTTTTTT. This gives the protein CASSQPSGRRESNEKLFF.

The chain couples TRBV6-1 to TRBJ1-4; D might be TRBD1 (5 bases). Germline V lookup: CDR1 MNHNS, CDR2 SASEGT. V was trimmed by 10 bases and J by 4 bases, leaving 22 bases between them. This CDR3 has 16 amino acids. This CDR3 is CATGGVFAGDNEKLFF. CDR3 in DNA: TGTGCCACCGGGGGTGTTTTTGCGGGTGATAATGAAAAACTGTTTTTT.

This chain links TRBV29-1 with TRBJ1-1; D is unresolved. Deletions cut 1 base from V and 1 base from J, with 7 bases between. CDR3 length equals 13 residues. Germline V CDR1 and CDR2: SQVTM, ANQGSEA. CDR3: CSVEGYKNTEAFF. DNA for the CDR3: TGCAGCGTTGAAGGTTACAAGAACACTGAAGCTTTCTTT.

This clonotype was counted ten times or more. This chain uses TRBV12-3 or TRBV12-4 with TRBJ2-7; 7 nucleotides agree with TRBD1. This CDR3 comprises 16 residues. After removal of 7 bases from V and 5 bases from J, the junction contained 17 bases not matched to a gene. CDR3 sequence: CASTKYPTGARNEQYF. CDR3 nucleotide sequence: TGTGCCAGCACCAAATATCCAACAGGGGCTCGAAACGAGCAGTACTTC.

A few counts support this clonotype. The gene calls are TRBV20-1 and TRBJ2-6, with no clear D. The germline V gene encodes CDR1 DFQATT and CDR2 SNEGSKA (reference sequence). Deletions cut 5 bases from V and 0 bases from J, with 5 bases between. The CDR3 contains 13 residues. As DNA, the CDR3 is TGCAGTGCTTTAACCTCTGGGGCCAACGTCCTGACTTTC. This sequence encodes CSALTSGANVLTF.

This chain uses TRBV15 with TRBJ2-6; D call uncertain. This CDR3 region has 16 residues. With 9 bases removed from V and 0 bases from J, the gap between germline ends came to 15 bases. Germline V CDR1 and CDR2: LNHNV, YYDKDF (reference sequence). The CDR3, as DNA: TGTGCCACGACCGGGCTACATCGCTCTGGGGCCAACGTCCTGACTTTC. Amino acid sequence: CATTGLHRSGANVLTF.

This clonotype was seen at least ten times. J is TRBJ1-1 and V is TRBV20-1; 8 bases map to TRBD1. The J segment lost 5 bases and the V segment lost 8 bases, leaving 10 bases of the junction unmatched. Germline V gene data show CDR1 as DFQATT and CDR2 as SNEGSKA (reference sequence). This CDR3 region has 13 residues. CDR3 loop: CSSDREVGTEAFF. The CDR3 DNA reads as TGCAGTTCGGACAGGGAGGTTGGAACTGAAGCTTTCTTT.

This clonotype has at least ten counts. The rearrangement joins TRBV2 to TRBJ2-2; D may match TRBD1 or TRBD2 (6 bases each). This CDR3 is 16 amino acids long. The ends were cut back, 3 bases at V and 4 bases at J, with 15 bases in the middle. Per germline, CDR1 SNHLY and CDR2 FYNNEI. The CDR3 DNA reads TGTGCCAGCAGTGATATAGGGGGGAAGCCCACCGGGGAGCTGTTTTTT. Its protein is CASSDIGGKPTGELFF.

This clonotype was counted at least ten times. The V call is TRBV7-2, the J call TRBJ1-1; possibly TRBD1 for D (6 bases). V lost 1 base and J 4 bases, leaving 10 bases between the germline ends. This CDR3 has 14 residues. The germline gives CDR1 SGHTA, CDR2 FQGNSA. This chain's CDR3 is CASSLGPRGTEAFF. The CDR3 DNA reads TGTGCCAGCAGCTTAGGTCCCAGGGGCACTGAAGCTTTCTTT.

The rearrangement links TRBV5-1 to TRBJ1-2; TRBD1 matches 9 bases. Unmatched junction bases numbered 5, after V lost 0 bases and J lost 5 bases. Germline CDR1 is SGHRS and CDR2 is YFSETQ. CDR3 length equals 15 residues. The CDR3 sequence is CASSLAEGTGYGYTF. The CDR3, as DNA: TGCGCCAGCAGCTTGGCAGAAGGGACAGGGTATGGCTACACCTTC.

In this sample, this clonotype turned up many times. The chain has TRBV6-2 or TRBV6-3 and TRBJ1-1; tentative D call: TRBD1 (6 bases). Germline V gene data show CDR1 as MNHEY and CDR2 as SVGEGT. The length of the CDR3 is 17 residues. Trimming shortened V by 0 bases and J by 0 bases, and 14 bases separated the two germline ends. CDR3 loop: CASSYSDRKRMNTEAFF. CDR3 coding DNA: TGTGCCAGCAGTTACTCTGACAGGAAGAGAATGAACACTGAAGCTTTCTTT.

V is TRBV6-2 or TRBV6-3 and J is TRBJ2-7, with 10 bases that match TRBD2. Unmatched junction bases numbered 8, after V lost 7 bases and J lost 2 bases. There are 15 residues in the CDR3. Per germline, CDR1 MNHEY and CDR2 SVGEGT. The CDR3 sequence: CASMELAGATYEQYF. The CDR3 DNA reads TGTGCCAGCATGGAGCTAGCGGGGGCCACCTACGAGCAGTACTTC.

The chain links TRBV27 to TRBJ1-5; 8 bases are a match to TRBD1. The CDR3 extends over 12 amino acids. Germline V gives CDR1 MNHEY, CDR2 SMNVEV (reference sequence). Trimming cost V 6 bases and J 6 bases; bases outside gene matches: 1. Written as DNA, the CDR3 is TGTGCCAGCAGAGACAGGGGTCAGCCCCAGCATTTT. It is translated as CASRDRGQPQHF.

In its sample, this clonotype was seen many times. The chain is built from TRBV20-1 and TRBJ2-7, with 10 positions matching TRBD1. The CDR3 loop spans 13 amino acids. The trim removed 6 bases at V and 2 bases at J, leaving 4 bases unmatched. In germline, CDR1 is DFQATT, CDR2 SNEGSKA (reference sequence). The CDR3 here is CSASGTGAYEQYF. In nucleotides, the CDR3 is TGCAGTGCGTCCGGGACAGGGGCCTACGAGCAGTACTTC.

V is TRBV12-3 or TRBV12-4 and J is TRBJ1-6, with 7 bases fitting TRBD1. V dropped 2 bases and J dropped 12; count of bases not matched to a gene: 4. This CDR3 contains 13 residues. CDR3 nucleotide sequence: TGTGCCAGCAGTTTAAGGGGGCGCGAACCCCTCCACTTT. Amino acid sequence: CASSLRGREPLHF.

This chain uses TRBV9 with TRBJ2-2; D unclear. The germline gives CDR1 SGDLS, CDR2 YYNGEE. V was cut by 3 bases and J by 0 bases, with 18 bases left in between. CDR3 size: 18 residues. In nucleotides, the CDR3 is TGTGCCAGCAGCGATGTGGGTCATCTTGGGCCGAACACCGGGGAGCTGTTTTTT. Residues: CASSDVGHLGPNTGELFF. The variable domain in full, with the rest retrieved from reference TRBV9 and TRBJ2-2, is DSGVTQTPKHLITATGQRVTLRCSPRSGDLSVYWYQQSLDQGLQFLIQYYNGEERAKGNILERFSAQQFPDLHSELNLSSLELGDSALYFCASSDVGHLGPNTGELFFGEGSRLTVL.

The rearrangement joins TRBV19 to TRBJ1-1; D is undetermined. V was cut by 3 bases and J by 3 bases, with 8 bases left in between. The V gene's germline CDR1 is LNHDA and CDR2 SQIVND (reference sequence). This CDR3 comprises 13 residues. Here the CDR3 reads CASSMFGYTEAFF. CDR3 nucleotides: TGTGCCAGTAGTATGTTTGGATACACTGAAGCTTTCTTT.